One and the same sample provided the 23 T cell receptor beta chains below, sequenced in a study of blood T cell repertoires in COVID-19. The method was immunoSEQ multiplex PCR; TCRdb's version includes in-frame clones alone and lacks a portion of them. The sample yields under 140,000 clones, roughly four fifths seen once. Specimen: peripheral blood. The origin of the receptors is a woman aged 55-70 years with acute or convalescent COVID-19.

The J gene is TRBJ2-6, the V gene TRBV27; 10 bases fit TRBD1. V lost 2 bases, J lost 0 bases, and 4 bases stayed unmatched. The CDR3 has 18 amino acids. Per germline, CDR1 MNHEY and CDR2 SMNVEV (reference sequence). The chain's CDR3 is CASSLGTGAISGANVLTF. The CDR3 nucleotides read TGTGCCAGCAGTTTAGGGACAGGGGCAATCTCTGGGGCCAACGTCCTGACTTTC. The variable domain in full, with the rest retrieved from reference TRBV27 and TRBJ2-6, is EAQVTQNPRYLITVTGKKLTVTCSQNMNHEYMSWYRQDPGLGLRQIYYSMNVEVTDKGDVPEGYKVSRKEKRNFPLILESPSPNQTSLYFCASSLGTGAISGANVLTFGAGSRLTVL.

V and J are TRBV5-5 and TRBJ1-1; D is unresolved. Germline V gives CDR1 SGHKS, CDR2 YYEKEE (reference sequence). Trimming pared 0 bases from V and 3 bases from J, leaving 6 bases between. The CDR3 has 13 amino acids. The CDR3 nucleotides are TGTGCCAGCAGCTTGGAGGAGGACACTGAAGCTTTCTTT. Translated: CASSLEEDTEAFF. The whole variable domain, remainder taken from reference TRBV5-5 and TRBJ1-1, is DAGVTQSPTHLIKTRGQQVTLRCSPISGHKSVSWYQQVLGQGPQFIFQYYEKEERGRGNFPDRFSARQFPNYSSELNVNALLLGDSALYLCASSLEEDTEAFFGQGTRLTVV.

The rearrangement uses TRBV9 and TRBJ2-3, with 9 nucleotides matching TRBD2. V shed 4 bases, J shed 6 bases, and the junction held 6 bases outside the gene matches. The CDR3 has 14 residues. Germline CDR1 is SGDLS and CDR2 is YYNGEE. DNA for the CDR3: TGTGCCAGCAGCTGGGCGGCGGGAGGGGATACGCAGTATTTT. Translated, it gives CASSWAAGGDTQYF.

V gene TRBV7-9 combines with J gene TRBJ1-2; 11 bases agree with TRBD1. In germline, CDR1 is SEHNR, CDR2 FQNEAQ (reference sequence). Germline trimming cut 0 bases from V and 8 bases from J; bases unmatched to any gene: 8. The CDR3 runs 16 residues. The CDR3 is CASSLALGQGAAGYTF. The CDR3 coding sequence is TGTGCCAGCAGCTTAGCGCTAGGACAGGGGGCGGCCGGCTACACCTTC.

This clone was seen a few times. This chain joins TRBV11-2 and TRBJ2-3; 10 nucleotides line up with TRBD2. Germline values: CDR1 SGHAT, CDR2 FQNNGV. The CDR3 sequence is 16 residues long. V lost 5 bases to trimming and J lost 6 bases; unmatched junction nucleotides: 11. The CDR3 loop is CASSPRPSGGVDTQYF. The CDR3, as DNA: TGTGCCAGCAGCCCTCGTCCTAGCGGGGGAGTGGATACGCAGTATTTT.

The chain employs TRBV11-3 and TRBJ1-2; D is unresolved. The CDR3 sequence is 13 residues long. The V end lost 5 bases, the J end lost 5 bases, and 12 bases lay between the germline ends. Germline CDR1 and CDR2: SGHNT and YENEEA. In DNA, the CDR3 is TGTGCCAGCAGCGCCGGGATGCTTTATGGCTACACCTTC. Translated: CASSAGMLYGYTF.

This clone was detected only a few times. The CDR3 nucleotides read TGTGCCAGCAGAGACGACAGGGCCGGTCAGCCCCAGCATTTT. Translating gives CASRDDRAGQPQHF. The chain couples TRBV6-5 to TRBJ1-5; 7 nucleotides align to TRBD1. CDR1 is MNHEY, CDR2 SVGAGI, per germline. V dropped 6 bases and J dropped 6; count of bases not matched to a gene: 8. The CDR3 contains 14 residues.

The rearrangement links TRBV11-2 to TRBJ1-2; 12 bases are a match to TRBD1. Germline values: CDR1 SGHAT, CDR2 FQNNGV. The CDR3 loop spans 15 amino acids. V was pared by 5 bases and J by 8 bases, with 9 bases of the junction left unmatched. DNA of the CDR3: TGTGCCAGCAGCCCGCAGGGACAGGGGGCGAGGGGCTACACCTTC. Amino acids: CASSPQGQGARGYTF.

The chain uses TRBV3-1 (or the pseudogene TRBV3-2) and TRBJ1-1; D gene ambiguous. This CDR3 region has 13 residues. Trimming took off 1 base at V and 9 bases at J, with 12 bases between the two ends. CDR1 and CDR2 (germline): LGHDT, YNNKEL (reference sequence). The CDR3 spells CASSQVSRVKAFF. The CDR3 DNA reads as TGTGCCAGCAGCCAAGTATCCCGGGTAAAAGCTTTCTTT.

This chain connects TRBV28 to TRBJ1-1; 10 bases agree with TRBD1. This CDR3 region has 15 residues. The germline V gene has CDR1 MDHEN and CDR2 SYDVKM. J was trimmed by 1 base and V by 10 bases; bases with no gene match: 9. CDR3 amino acids: CAIAGTGVENTEAFF. CDR3 coding DNA: TGTGCCATAGCCGGGACAGGGGTTGAGAACACTGAAGCTTTCTTT.

This clone was counted at least ten times. The V gene is TRBV7-2, the J gene TRBJ2-7; D is possibly TRBD2 (6 bases). The CDR3 consists of 15 residues. The germline CDR1 and CDR2 sequences are SGHTA and FQGNSA. V lost 5 bases and J 2 bases, leaving 16 bases between the germline ends. The CDR3 region is CASSPSVGSAYEQYF. DNA of the CDR3: TGTGCCAGCAGCCCTAGCGTGGGGTCAGCCTACGAGCAGTACTTC. Based on the CDR3 plus reference TRBV7-2 and TRBJ2-7, the full variable domain is GAGVSQSPSNKVTEKGKDVELRCDPISGHTALYWYRQSLGQGLEFLIYFQGNSAPDKSGLPSDRFSAERTGGSVSTLTIQRTQQEDSAVYLCASSPSVGSAYEQYFGPGTRLTVT.

This chain uses TRBV28 with TRBJ1-2; 7 bases fit TRBD1. Trimming at V came to 6 bases and at J to 7 bases, leaving 11 bases not matched to a gene. The V gene's germline CDR1 is MDHEN and CDR2 SYDVKM. The CDR3 runs to 14 residues. CDR3 amino acids: CASRKQGPAGGYTF. In DNA, the CDR3 is TGTGCCAGCAGGAAACAGGGGCCTGCTGGTGGCTACACCTTC.

The rearrangement links TRBV5-1 to TRBJ2-2; 7 bases fit TRBD1. The CDR3 has 14 amino acids. From germline, CDR1 is SGHRS and CDR2 YFSETQ. With 1 base clipped from V and 4 bases from J, the junction kept 1 base outside the gene matches. The CDR3, as DNA: TGCGCCAGCAGCTTGACAGGGGTCACCGGGGAGCTGTTTTTT. Its translation is CASSLTGVTGELFF.

J is TRBJ2-1 and V is TRBV25-1, with a possible D match to TRBD1 (6 bases). Trimming removed 2 bases at V and 3 bases at J, with 11 bases between. The CDR3 has 15 amino acids. From germline, CDR1 is MGHDK and CDR2 SYGVNS. CDR3 nucleotide sequence: TGTGCCAGCAGTGAAAGCCAGGGGAGCTACAATGAGCAGTTCTTC. It yields the protein CASSESQGSYNEQFF.

The J gene is TRBJ1-5, the V gene TRBV3-1 (or the pseudogene TRBV3-2), with D hard to call. CDR1 is LGHDT and CDR2 is YNNKEL in the germline V gene (reference sequence). CDR3 length equals 15 residues. Deletions cut 0 bases from V and 0 bases from J, with 6 bases between. Here the CDR3 reads CASSQDGLSNQPQHF. The CDR3 nucleotides are TGTGCCAGCAGCCAAGATGGACTTAGCAATCAGCCCCAGCATTTT.

This clone has only one observation. The V call is TRBV7-6, the J call TRBJ1-2; 9 bases line up with TRBD1. V lost 3 bases and J lost 2; bases outside the gene matches: 1. Germline V gene sequence: CDR1 SGHVS, CDR2 FNYEAQ. The CDR3 contains 14 residues. Here the CDR3 reads CASSLDRGNYGYTF. CDR3 DNA sequence: TGTGCCAGCAGCTTGGACAGGGGCAACTATGGCTACACCTTC.

The CDR3 DNA reads as TGTGCCAGCAGCTTAGTTTACGGGGGTGGGGAAAAACTGTTTTTT. Its translation: CASSLVYGGGEKLFF. J is TRBJ1-4 and V is TRBV7-2; D perhaps matches TRBD1 (5 bases). The CDR3 length is 15 residues. Trimming cost V 1 base and J 8 bases, with 14 bases left between them. Germline CDR1 is SGHTA and CDR2 is FQGNSA.

This chain joins TRBV6-1 and TRBJ2-5, with D unresolved. The CDR3 has 12 residues. V was clipped by 1 base and J by 5 bases, with 5 bases between them. Looked up from germline, CDR1 is MNHNS and CDR2 is SASEGT. The CDR3 coding sequence is TGTGCCAGCAGTGAAGGCGGCGAGACCCAGTACTTC. Its protein is CASSEGGETQYF.

The chain employs TRBV5-3 and TRBJ2-7; D is unclear. TRBV5-3 is an ORF; its function is uncertain. There are 15 residues in the CDR3. Deletions cut 4 bases from V and 4 bases from J, with 18 bases between. The CDR3 reads CARSRAPGRVYEQYF. CDR3 coding DNA: TGTGCCAGAAGCCGTGCCCCTGGTCGAGTTTACGAGCAGTACTTC.

This chain links TRBV28 with TRBJ1-1; TRBD1 aligns across 9 bases. The CDR3 loop spans 17 amino acids. The germline gives CDR1 MDHEN, CDR2 SYDVKM. The junction had 16 bases not matched to a gene; V was cut back by 6 bases and J by 5 bases. CDR3 bases: TGTGCCAGCAGCCCTCCCATTACAGGGGGCTTTATAACTGAAGCTTTCTTT. This encodes CASSPPITGGFITEAFF.

The chain carries TRBV7-3 and TRBJ1-6, with D tentatively TRBD1 (6 bases). Germline V CDR1 and CDR2: SGHTA, FQGTGA. This CDR3 is 19 amino acids long. Deletions cut 3 bases from V and 6 bases from J, with 24 bases between. The CDR3 is CASSFKKGKLGAVNSPLHF. The CDR3 bases are TGTGCCAGCAGCTTTAAAAAAGGGAAACTGGGGGCTGTTAATTCACCCCTCCACTTT.

The rearrangement joins TRBV28 to TRBJ2-7; 7 bases are shared with TRBD2. Germline values: CDR1 MDHEN, CDR2 SYDVKM. The CDR3 consists of 17 residues. V shed 1 base, J shed 4 bases, and the junction held 13 bases outside the gene matches. In DNA form, the CDR3 reads TGTGCCAGCAGTTTATCGATTGGGGGGGGTGATCGTTACGAGCAGTACTTC. Its translation is CASSLSIGGGDRYEQYF.

This chain uses TRBV19 with TRBJ2-7; 10 positions agree with TRBD1. The length of the CDR3 is 17 residues. Germline CDR1 and CDR2: LNHDA and SQIVND (reference sequence). Germline trimming cut 3 bases from V and 2 bases from J; bases unmatched to any gene: 10. The chain's CDR3 is CASSMALEGTGAYEQYF. CDR3 coding DNA: TGTGCCAGTAGTATGGCGTTAGAGGGGACAGGGGCCTACGAGCAGTACTTC.